This TCR beta chain was found in a study of cytomegalovirus exposure and HLA in healthy donors (dated by TCRdb to about 2017). At the level of the whole study: An earlier analysis of 587 of the donors reported 276 Gb of sequence data and around 120 million unique TCR beta sequences obtained from 180 million or so T cells. In the later analysis, no new phenotypic data were used to find candidate immune exposures; instead, reliance was placed on TCR beta sequences and their occurrence across donors. A handful of DR-DQ haplotypes were handled as single units for association and clustering because linkage in the cohort was strong. In an earlier analysis of around 540 of the donors, high-throughput TCR beta sequencing was used to judge whether each TCR beta V gene segment behaved as functional or pseudogenic. The T cell repertoires of some 700 subjects were profiled by immunosequencing and related to cytomegalovirus serostatus. Of the 350 to 400 genotyped donors, approximately 80% fell in the genetic ancestry cluster associated with self-reported Caucasian donors. The number of typed donors differed by locus: about 620-630 for A, B, C, DRB1 and DQB1; approximately 520 for DQA1; 606 for DPA1; and around 470 for DPB1. All discovery cohort repertoires had been generated on a single sequencing platform. An early release covering 550 to 700 HLA-typed donors comprised 250 to 350 gigabases of sequencing data and approximately 80 million unique TCR sequences. In a later analysis, previously published TCR beta repertoires from roughly 710 donors were re-analyzed and high-resolution HLA genotyping was added so that TCR occurrence patterns could be studied. Alongside the repertoire data, information on donor age, sex, ethnicity and CMV serostatus was compiled. A later genetic analysis used genome-wide SNP genotypes for about three fifths of the roughly 700 donors, treating that subset as a discovery cohort. Along with the roughly 670-subject first cohort, a separate validation cohort of 120 different subjects was used. High-throughput TCR immunosequencing, statistical association of individual TCRs with disease status, and machine learning were combined to predict cytomegalovirus infection status. HLA typing included class I and class II loci at four-digit resolution. The study aimed to test whether cataloging public T cell receptors could reveal signatures of past pathogen exposure. Across around 400 genotyped donors of the cohort, an average of approximately 240,000 unique TCR beta nucleotide sequences per donor were sequenced, and 15% to 20% of those sequences were non-productive. The full study reports these points: When HLA alleles, especially DR and DQ, strongly co-occurred, attributing TCR associations to individual alleles was difficult. At a false discovery rate of 0.05, a later analysis linked around 17,000 TCR beta sequences to specific HLA alleles. In both the original and validation cohorts, the classifier was reported to diagnose cytomegalovirus status with high specificity and sensitivity. A cluster of highly shared sequence variants was judged likely to represent a technical artifact of the sequencing pipeline. HLA typing was unavailable for some donors at each locus, so association tests used only the typed subset. Most TCR sequences were seen in very few donors, while some public TCRs were found in many individuals. For the cohort, immune exposure information was limited to CMV serostatus. According to a later analysis, most CMV-associated TCR beta chains appeared to be HLA-restricted, and the HLA associations seemed to be driven largely by CMV exposure. This cohort had only TCR beta chains sequenced, and the lack of alpha or paired-chain data limited which features could be detected. A further reported finding was that TCR beta sequences accurately predicted the HLA-A and HLA-B alleles for most subjects in the first cohort. According to the authors, the approach could potentially be generalized to other disease states and immunological phenotypes. An earlier analysis of several hundred of the donors showed that most TCR beta V segments appeared in productive rearrangements either about 90% or about 30% of the time, which broadly matched IMGT annotations. In a later analysis, TCR association rates were found to vary across HLA loci, with the most associated TCRs seen for DRB1 alleles and the fewest for HLA-C alleles. A later analysis found that HLA-associated TCR beta chains were more clonally expanded and had lower generation probabilities than equally common non-associated chains. Sequencing depth was assumed to be roughly uniform across donors in the presence/absence analyses, though that assumption may not hold. Correlated functional status among segregating V segments might reflect linkage disequilibrium, but an unknown experimental factor could not be ruled out. A total of 164 TCR beta chains were listed by the study as associated with cytomegalovirus. The 87-base-pair reads could not distinguish some IMGT-functional V segments, including TRBV6-2 and TRBV6-3, so those segments were excluded. In a later genetic analysis, fewer N-insertions in productive TCRs were reported among donors in an Asian-associated ancestry cluster than the roughly 700-donor mean. A few of the identified cytomegalovirus-associated TCR beta chains were confirmed in vitro to be specific for cytomegalovirus antigens. An association between a missense DCLRE1C variant and V-gene and J-gene trimming of TCR beta chains was found in a later genetic analysis and replicated in an independent cohort. In a later analysis, several top co-occurrence clusters were reported to appear linked to parvovirus B19, influenza, CMV and Epstein-Barr virus. Because counts were too low, about 18 rarely observed V segments, including chromosome 9 orphons, were left out of the earlier analysis of over 550 of the donors.

The library was obtained by the immunoSEQ multiplex PCR assay. For the multiplex PCR, a mixture combining 60 forward primers for TCR Vbeta segments and 13 reverse primers for TCR Jbeta segments was used. The CDR3 region of rearranged TCR beta genes was amplified from genomic DNA by a multiplex PCR assay. The Illumina HiSeq System was used to sequence the amplified TCR beta libraries as 87-base-pair reads. The original pipeline was this. In a later analysis, some 80 million unique TCR beta chains were counted across the approximately 640 repertoires, and approximately 11 million of these chains were shared by at least two donors. Raw reads were error-corrected and collapsed into unique sequences with a nearest-neighbor algorithm that merged closely related sequences to remove PCR and sequencing errors. V, D and J gene segments were assigned by aligning CDR3 sequences to IMGT reference sequences. For a sequence to be retained, a match of at least six nucleotides was required to both a V gene segment and a J gene segment. A rearrangement counted as productive if the CDR3 had no stop codons and remained in frame with V and J, and every other rearrangement counted as non-productive. CDR3 was defined according to IMGT convention as the region running from the second conserved V-encoded cysteine to the conserved J-encoded phenylalanine. In an earlier analysis of some 550 of the donors, sequences lacking an unambiguous match to a single V gene segment were excluded. In an earlier analysis of 587 of the donors, a V segment was called functional when productive rearrangements were above 56.7%, and segregating when the standard deviation between donors exceeded 5%. A statistical classification framework was built for diagnosing cytomegalovirus status from the catalog of TCR beta chain sequences. In a later analysis, V and J genes were assigned by comparing TCR nucleotide sequences against IMGT/GENE-DB human TR gene sequences. In a later analysis, CDR3 sequences and most-parsimonious VDJ recombination scenarios were assigned using the TCRdist pipeline. In a later analysis, each TCR beta chain was defined by its CDR3 amino acid sequence together with its V-gene family, and reads lacking a unique V-gene family were excluded. In a later analysis, around 650 highly shared, low-generation-probability nucleotide sequences were removed to address suspected cross-contamination and a sequencing artifact. For each public chain, a later analysis derived a clonal expansion index from normalized ranks of inferred template counts within each repertoire. In a later analysis, generation probabilities were computed using a VDJ recombination model fitted to out-of-frame rearrangements, and the results were checked against IGoR. In a later analysis, hypergeometric tests were used to score TCR-TCR, TCR-HLA and TCR-CMV co-occurrence, with a repertoire-size bias correction applied to TCR pairs. To estimate false discovery rates, a later analysis permuted the HLA or CMV assignments 20 times. A later analysis grouped co-occurring TCRs with DBSCAN, adding TCRdist sequence similarity when clustering within HLA-allele-positive subsets. For co-occurrence clustering, repertoires with fewer than 30,000 or more than 120,000 public chains were excluded, along with four or five repertoires with anomalous nucleotide sharing. TCRdb's version of the immuneACCESS table is confined to in-frame rearrangements and falls short of the full clone set. An unresolved V gene accounts for under half of the shortfall where checked; the remainder is of unknown origin. V and J calls and clone size are as listed in that table; D and trimming were resolved from the DNA. This sample gives roughly 230,000 clones in total; roughly 91% of them show up just once. The top ten clonotypes cover 1.5% to 2% of the sample.

Details on this clone: The specificity of this receptor is unknown. Per-base qualities were not stored, and no clone one base away is much larger.

The V end loses 6 bases and the J end loses 6 bases, and a stretch of 12 bases separates them. Per the germline V gene (reference sequence), GTSNPN is the CDR1 and SVGIG is the CDR2. Reading from cysteine to phenylalanine, the CDR3 counts 12 amino acids. Kept here is only the CDR3 DNA, which spans 36 bases and is read in frame from base 1. The cohort comprised around 700 healthy bone marrow donors. Cohort members were all nominally healthy when sampled, although unrecorded immune exposures were likely present. The donor tested CMV seronegative and was one of the 352 seronegative cohort members. Every donor gave a peripheral blood sample, and the peripheral blood mononuclear cells from that sample were used for TCR beta sequencing. The Qiagen DNeasy Blood Extraction Kit was used to extract genomic DNA from the blood cell samples.

This receptor was taken from a girl aged 2 to 9 in good health and CMV-seronegative. Material: PBMCs. The V and J segments used are TRBV30 and TRBJ1-5; no confident D gene assignment can be made. DNA sequence: TGTGCCTGCCAGGCGGGGTCTCAGCCCCAGCATTTT. Translated, this is CACQAGSQPQHF.